The 13 T cell receptor beta chains reported below all come from one sample, sequenced in a study of blood T cell repertoires in COVID-19. Measured with immunoSEQ multiplex PCR; TCRdb has only the in-frame clones, and not every one. This table has 300,000 or so clones, around four fifths appearing once. The sample was peripheral blood. The receptors were gathered from a woman in her 50s with active or convalescent COVID-19.

The rearrangement joins TRBV4-1 to TRBJ2-7; 11 positions match TRBD2. Germline V CDR1 and CDR2: MGHRA, YSYEKL. The CDR3 length is 16 residues. Germline trimming cut 0 bases from V and 0 bases from J; bases unmatched to any gene: 1. CDR3 residues: CASSQDSGRASYEQYF. In nucleotides, the CDR3 is TGCGCCAGCAGCCAAGATAGCGGGAGGGCCTCCTACGAGCAGTACTTC.

The CDR3 DNA reads as TGTGCCAGCAGCCCGCCGTTTGGAACGACTAGAACCTTCTACGAGCAGTACTTC. Protein: CASSPPFGTTRTFYEQYF. J is TRBJ2-7 and V is TRBV3-1 (or the pseudogene TRBV3-2); tentatively, D is TRBD2 (6 bases). CDR3 length: 18 amino acids. Germline-derived CDR1 and CDR2 are LGHDT and YNNKEL (reference sequence). Trimming took 4 bases from V and 3 from J, leaving 25 bases between them.

This rearrangement joins TRBV5-4 to TRBJ2-1; weak D call: TRBD1 (5 bases). Germline values: CDR1 SGHNT, CDR2 YYREEE (reference sequence). The CDR3 is made up of 15 amino acids. V shed 0 bases and J shed 0 bases, with 7 bases lying between them. CDR3 in DNA: TGTGCCAGCAGCTTGGACAGGAGCTCCTACAATGAGCAGTTCTTC. Residues: CASSLDRSSYNEQFF.

The genes are TRBV4-2 and TRBJ2-3, with a possible D match to TRBD2 (6 bases). V lost 4 bases to trimming and J lost 3 bases, with 8 bases between them. The CDR3 is made up of 13 amino acids. Per germline, CDR1 LGHNA and CDR2 YNFKEQ. CDR3 sequence: CASSLGLTDTQYF. CDR3 nucleotides: TGTGCCAGCAGCCTTGGACTAACAGATACGCAGTATTTT.

As DNA, the CDR3 is TGTGCCAGCAGCTCGGCTTCGGGAGACGAGCAGTACTTC. This codes for CASSSASGDEQYF. This rearrangement joins TRBV5-4 to TRBJ2-7; D may be TRBD2 (6 bases). The germline V gene has CDR1 SGHNT and CDR2 YYREEE (reference sequence). With 3 bases removed from V and 5 bases from J, the gap between germline ends came to 12 bases. The CDR3 runs to 13 residues.

Written as DNA, the CDR3 is TGTGCCAGCAGCCAGGGGGGTGCCGTTTCTAATTCACCCCTCCACTTT. Translating gives CASSQGGAVSNSPLHF. This chain uses TRBV3-1 (or the pseudogene TRBV3-2) with TRBJ1-6; a possible D gene is TRBD1 (5 bases). The CDR3 is 16 residues long. Germline V gene data show CDR1 as LGHDT and CDR2 as YNNKEL (reference sequence). Trimming left V 3 bases short and J 6 bases short, with 15 bases between.

The V gene is TRBV19, the J gene TRBJ2-1; a possible D gene is TRBD1 (6 bases). Trimming removed 4 bases at V and 8 bases at J, with 12 bases between. The CDR3 has 13 amino acids. The germline V gene encodes CDR1 LNHDA and CDR2 SQIVND (reference sequence). CDR3 sequence: CASSSRQVDEQFF. The DNA for the CDR3 is TGTGCCAGTAGTAGTCGACAGGTAGATGAGCAGTTCTTC.

The CDR3 DNA follows: TGTGCCAGCAGCTACGCCAGGGTTTTCTCTGGAAACACCATATATTTT. It yields the protein CASSYARVFSGNTIYF. The gene calls are TRBV14 and TRBJ1-3; perhaps TRBD1 as D (5 bases). CDR3 size: 16 residues. Trimming cost V 5 bases and J 0 bases, with 14 bases left between them. Germline CDR1 is SGHDN and CDR2 is FVKESK.

This clone was seen a single time. This chain links TRBV7-6 with TRBJ2-5; the match to TRBD2 covers 14 bases. This CDR3 contains 18 residues. J was trimmed by 4 bases and V by 5 bases; bases with no gene match: 12. Looked up from germline, CDR1 is SGHVS and CDR2 is FNYEAQ. In nucleotides, the CDR3 is TGTGCCAGCAGCCCGGGACTAGCGGGAGAGGTTGGGAGAGAGACCCAGTACTTC. Encoded protein: CASSPGLAGEVGRETQYF.

CDR3 sequence reads: CASSGGTWLARDDEQFF. CDR3 DNA: TGTGCCAGCAGTGGCGGAACATGGCTAGCTCGGGATGATGAGCAGTTCTTC. This chain links TRBV6-1 with TRBJ2-1; tentatively, D is TRBD2 (5 bases). This CDR3 region has 17 residues. Germline CDR1 MNHNS, CDR2 SASEGT. Trimming removed 4 bases from V and 8 bases from J, with 24 bases in between.

The chain carries TRBV7-9 and TRBJ2-1; 9 bases align to TRBD2. Trimming at V came to 3 bases and at J to 4 bases, leaving 7 bases not matched to a gene. The germline V gene has CDR1 SEHNR and CDR2 FQNEAQ (reference sequence). There are 16 residues in the CDR3. The CDR3: CASSLGASGKYNEQFF. Written as DNA, the CDR3 is TGTGCCAGCAGCTTGGGGGCTAGCGGGAAATACAATGAGCAGTTCTTC.

This chain connects TRBV28 to TRBJ2-6; 12 positions match TRBD1. CDR3 length equals 17 residues. The germline V gene has CDR1 MDHEN and CDR2 SYDVKM. V was clipped by 8 bases and J by 3 bases; unmatched bases: 8. The CDR3 spells CASFGGDRGLGANVLTF. The DNA for the CDR3 is TGTGCCAGCTTTGGAGGGGACAGGGGGCTTGGGGCCAACGTCCTGACTTTC.

The chain recombines TRBV6-5 with TRBJ1-6, with D perhaps matching TRBD1 (5 bases). The CDR3 is made up of 13 amino acids. Germline V gives CDR1 MNHEY, CDR2 SVGAGI. The V gene lost 0 bases and the J gene lost 11 bases, with 8 bases spanning the gap. The CDR3 nucleotides read TGTGCCAGCAGTTACTCGGGGGGAGCACCCCTCCACTTT. This codes for CASSYSGGAPLHF.